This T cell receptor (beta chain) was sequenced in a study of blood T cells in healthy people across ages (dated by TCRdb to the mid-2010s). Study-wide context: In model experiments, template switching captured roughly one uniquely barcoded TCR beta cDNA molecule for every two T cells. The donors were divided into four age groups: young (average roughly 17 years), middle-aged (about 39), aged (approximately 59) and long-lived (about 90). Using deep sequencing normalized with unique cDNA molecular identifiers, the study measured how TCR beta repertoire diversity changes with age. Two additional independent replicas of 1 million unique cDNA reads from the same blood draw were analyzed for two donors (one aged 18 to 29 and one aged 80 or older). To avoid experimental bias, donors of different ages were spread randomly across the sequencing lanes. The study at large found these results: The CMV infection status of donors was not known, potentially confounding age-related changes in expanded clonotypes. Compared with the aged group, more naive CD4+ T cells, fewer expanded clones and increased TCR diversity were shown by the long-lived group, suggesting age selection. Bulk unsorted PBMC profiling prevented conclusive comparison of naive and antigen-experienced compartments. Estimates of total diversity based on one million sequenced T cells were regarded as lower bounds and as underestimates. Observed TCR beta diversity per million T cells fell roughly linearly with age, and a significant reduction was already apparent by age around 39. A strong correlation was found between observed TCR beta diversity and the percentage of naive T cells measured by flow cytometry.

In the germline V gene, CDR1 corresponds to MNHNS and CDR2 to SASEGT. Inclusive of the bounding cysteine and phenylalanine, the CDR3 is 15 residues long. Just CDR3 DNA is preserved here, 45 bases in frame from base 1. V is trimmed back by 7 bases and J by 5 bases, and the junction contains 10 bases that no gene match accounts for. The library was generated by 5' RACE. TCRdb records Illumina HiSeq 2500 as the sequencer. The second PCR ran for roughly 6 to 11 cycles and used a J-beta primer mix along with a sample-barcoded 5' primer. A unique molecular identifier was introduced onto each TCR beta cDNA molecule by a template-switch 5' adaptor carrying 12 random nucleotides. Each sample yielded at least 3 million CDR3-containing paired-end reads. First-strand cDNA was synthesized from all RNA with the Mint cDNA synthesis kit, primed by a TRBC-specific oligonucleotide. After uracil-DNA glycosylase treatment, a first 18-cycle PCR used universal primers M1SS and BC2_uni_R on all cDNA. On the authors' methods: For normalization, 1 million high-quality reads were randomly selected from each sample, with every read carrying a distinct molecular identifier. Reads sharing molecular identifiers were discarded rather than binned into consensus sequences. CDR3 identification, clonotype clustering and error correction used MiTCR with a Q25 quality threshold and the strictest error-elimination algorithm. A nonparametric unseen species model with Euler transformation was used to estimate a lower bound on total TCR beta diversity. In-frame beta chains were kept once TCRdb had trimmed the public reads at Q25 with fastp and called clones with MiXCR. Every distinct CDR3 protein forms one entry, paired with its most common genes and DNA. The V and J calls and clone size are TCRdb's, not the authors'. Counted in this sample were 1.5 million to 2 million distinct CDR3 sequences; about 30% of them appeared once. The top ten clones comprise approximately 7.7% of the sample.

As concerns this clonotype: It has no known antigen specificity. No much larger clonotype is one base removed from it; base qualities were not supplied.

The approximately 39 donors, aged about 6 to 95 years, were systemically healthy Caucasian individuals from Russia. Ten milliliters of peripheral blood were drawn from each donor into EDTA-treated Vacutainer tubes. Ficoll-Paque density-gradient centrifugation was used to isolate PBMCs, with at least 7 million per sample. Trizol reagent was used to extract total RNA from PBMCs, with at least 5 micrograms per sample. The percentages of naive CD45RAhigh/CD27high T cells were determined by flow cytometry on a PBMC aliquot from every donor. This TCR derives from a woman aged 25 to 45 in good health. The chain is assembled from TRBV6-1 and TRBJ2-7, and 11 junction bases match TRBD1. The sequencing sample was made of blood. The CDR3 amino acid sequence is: CASTSRDRGDHEQYF. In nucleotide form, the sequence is TGTGCCAGCACCTCGCGGGACAGGGGGGACCACGAGCAGTACTTC.